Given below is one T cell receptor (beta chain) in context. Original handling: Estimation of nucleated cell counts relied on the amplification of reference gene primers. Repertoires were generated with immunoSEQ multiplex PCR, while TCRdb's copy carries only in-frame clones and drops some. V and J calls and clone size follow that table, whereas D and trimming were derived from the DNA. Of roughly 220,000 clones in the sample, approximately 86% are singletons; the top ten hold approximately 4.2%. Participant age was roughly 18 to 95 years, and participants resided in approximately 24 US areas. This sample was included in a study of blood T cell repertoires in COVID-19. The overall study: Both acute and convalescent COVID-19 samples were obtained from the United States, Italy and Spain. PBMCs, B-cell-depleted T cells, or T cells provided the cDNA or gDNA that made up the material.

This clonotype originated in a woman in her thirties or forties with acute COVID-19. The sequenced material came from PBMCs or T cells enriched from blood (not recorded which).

The CDR3 coding sequence is TGTGCCAGCAGCGTAGATGGGAGAACAGGGGAACATGGCTACACCTTC. Residues: CASSVDGRTGEHGYTF. V is TRBV9 and J is TRBJ1-2; TRBD1 matches 7 bases. The CDR3 extends over 16 amino acids. Germline V CDR1 and CDR2: SGDLS, YYNGEE. With V trimmed by 0 bases and J by 6 bases, 11 bases remained unmatched. Based on the CDR3 plus reference TRBV9 and TRBJ1-2, the full variable domain is DSGVTQTPKHLITATGQRVTLRCSPRSGDLSVYWYQQSLDQGLQFLIQYYNGEERAKGNILERFSAQQFPDLHSELNLSSLELGDSALYFCASSVDGRTGEHGYTFGSGTRLTVV.